The clone carrying this T cell receptor (beta chain) has at least ten counts. TCRdb passed the 5' RACE reads through MiXCR, listing each CDR3 protein once. The sample consists of fewer than 900,000 distinct CDR3 sequences, 20% to 25% of them appearing once. These data belong to a study of identical twins. The ends lost 6 bases at V and 5 bases at J; junction bases unmatched: 9. This CDR3 is 14 amino acids long. Germline CDR1 SQVTM, CDR2 ANQGSEA. These data were also filed under a second study, of T cells expressing NK-cell markers.

This chain links TRBV29-1 with TRBJ2-7, with 11 bases identical to TRBD1. Sequenced sample: PBMCs. This clonotype was obtained from a woman under 30 in good health. CDR3 DNA: TGCAGCGTCGGGAGGACAGGGGGCTCGAACGAGCAGTACTTC. Its translation is CSVGRTGGSNEQYF.